The T cell receptor beta chain under discussion was sequenced for a study of shared clonotypes between healthy human individuals. Worth noting for this clone: Its antigen remains unidentified.

Data came from immunoSEQ multiplex PCR; TCRdb stores just in-frame clones and leaves some out. The table shows roughly 2,000,000 clones, with 93% occurring only once. Study-wide findings and caveats: The sharing of about 5.3% of naive CD4 clonotypes was seen across a handful of donors. The study drew on few donors, limiting represented genetic and exposure-history diversity. What naive subsets generally showed was a larger estimated richness than memory subsets showed.

Positively selected for CCR7, the CD45RO-negative cells used as naive CD8 cells excluded terminally differentiated effector memory CD45RA+ cells. Recent vaccinations or acute infections were absent in the healthy HIV-negative adult donors. Germline V gene lookup returns CDR1 MDHEN and CDR2 SYDVKM. The CDR3 length is 15 residues. J was trimmed by 3 bases and V by 5 bases; bases with no gene match: 9. What was sequenced was naive CD8+ T cells from PBMCs. The TCR was taken from a man aged 18 to 30 in good health. Some clones in this sample may be carry-over from other donors' samples. The chain is built from TRBV28 and TRBJ2-7; TRBD1 matches at 8 bases. CDR3 bases: TGTGCCAGCAGTCCAACAGGGGGAGAATTCTACGAGCAGTACTTC. This encodes CASSPTGGEFYEQYF.